This TCR beta chain was observed in a study of blood T cell repertoires in COVID-19. Study at large: Samples representing acute and convalescent COVID-19 were sourced from the United States, Italy and Spain. Sources were T cells, B-cell-depleted T cells, or PBMCs; the material itself was cDNA or gDNA.

Some clones are missing from TCRdb's copy, which holds only in-frame ones; the method was immunoSEQ multiplex PCR. Counted here are around 620,000 clones, about nine tenths occurring once; the ten biggest clones make up roughly 0.25%. The source material was peripheral blood. The receptor was derived from a woman aged 18-35 years with acute or convalescent COVID-19.

CDR3 DNA sequence: TGTGCCAGCAGTATTCAGACGAGCGGGGGGGCAGACGAGCAGTACTTC. The encoded protein is CASSIQTSGGADEQYF. The rearrangement uses TRBV6-2 or TRBV6-3 and TRBJ2-7; TRBD2 matches 10 bases. V gave up 5 bases and J gave up 5 bases; unmatched junction bases: 12. CDR1 MNHEY and CDR2 SVGEGT come from the germline V gene. The CDR3 runs 16 residues.